These 4 T cell receptor beta chains came from one sample sequenced in a study of vaccination effects on CD4 cells after COVID-19. Expansion of antigen-specific CD4+ T cells with viral peptide pools was carried out by the ViraFEST assay before sequencing. The culture ran for roughly ten days before CD4+ T cells were isolated. Two doses of either BNT162b2 or mRNA-1273 were given to each participant. The data were produced by immunoSEQ multiplex PCR, yet TCRdb's version contains in-frame clones alone and is incomplete. The sample lists 75,000 or so clones; around four fifths were seen once. Which antigens these TCRs recognize remains unknown. The source was CD4+ T cells from PBMCs cultured with HCoV-OC43 spike peptides, collected after COVID-19 vaccination. Noted subset: HCoV-OC43 spike overlapping peptide pool stimulation. All receptors come from a human donor who received a COVID-19 vaccine.

This clone occurred a few times. The CDR3 DNA sequence: TGTGCCAGCAGGAACAGACAGATCACTGAAGCTTTCTTT. Translation: CASRNRQITEAFF. V is TRBV7-2 and J is TRBJ1-1, with D perhaps TRBD1 (5 bases). The CDR3 runs 13 residues. Germline assignment: CDR1 SGHTA and CDR2 FQGNSA. Trimming cost V 6 bases and J 4 bases, with 12 bases left between them.

The sample holds a few counts of this clone. The rearrangement links TRBV5-1 to TRBJ1-6, with a tentative D call TRBD1 (6 bases). Germline assignment: CDR1 SGHRS and CDR2 YFSETQ. With 4 bases removed from V and 5 bases from J, the gap between germline ends came to 16 bases. The CDR3 is 16 amino acids. The CDR3 loop reads CASSISGAQNNSPLHF. CDR3 coding DNA: TGCGCCAGCAGCATCTCGGGGGCGCAAAATAATTCACCCCTCCACTTT.

The genes are TRBV4-1 and TRBJ2-3; the match to TRBD1 covers 7 bases. The V gene end was trimmed by 1 base and the J gene end by 2 bases; junction bases not matched to a gene: 6. The V gene's germline CDR1 is MGHRA and CDR2 YSYEKL. The CDR3 totals 16 residues. The DNA of the CDR3 is TGCGCCAGCAGCCAAGTCAGGGGGTGGGACACAGATACGCAGTATTTT. The encoded protein is CASSQVRGWDTDTQYF.

CDR3 loop: CASSSPSGGQETQYF. The CDR3 bases are TGTGCCAGCAGTTCACCTAGCGGGGGACAAGAGACCCAGTACTTC. This sequence joins TRBV6-5 and TRBJ2-5; 10 positions match TRBD2. This CDR3 is 15 amino acids long. Germline V CDR1 and CDR2: MNHEY, SVGAGI. Trimming took 4 bases from V and 2 from J; bases not matched to a gene: 4.